This T cell receptor (beta chain) derives from a study of T cells in women clearing cervical HPV infection. Study overall: Blood came at first lesion visit for cases, post-clearance for controls. With HLA typing for only a few women, HLA confounding remains possible.

V was pared by 1 base and J by 3 bases, with 10 bases between. Germline assignment: CDR1 LNHDA and CDR2 SQIVND (reference sequence). The CDR3 runs 14 residues. Notes on the study in general: Richness differences could reflect unmeasured T-cell content per sample. Controls had more TRBV6-7 (0.16%) than cases (about 0.11%).

The data were produced by immunoSEQ multiplex PCR, yet TCRdb's version contains in-frame clones alone and is incomplete. The sample includes roughly 48,000 clones. A word on this clone: Its specificity is unknown. The read ends 3 residues before the CDR3 terminus; that terminus is restored from the germline J gene.

The receptor was isolated from a woman aged 18 to 75 with a cervical HPV16 infection that either progressed to CIN3+ or cleared (not recorded which). Sequenced sample: blood buffy coat. The rearrangement joins TRBV19 to TRBJ2-7; D not resolved. The DNA read from the CDR3 is TGTGCCAGTAGTATAGTCCACAATGACTACGAG. It encodes CASSIVHNDYE. From start to end, the CDR3 is CASSIVHNDYEQYF.